One sample yielded the 10 T cell receptor beta chains listed below, sequenced in a study of TIL therapy for anti-PD-1-resistant metastatic lung cancer. This sample's time point: pre-treatment sample, taken before nivolumab and TIL therapy. The immunoSEQ assay was v3. Libraries were prepared by immunoSEQ multiplex PCR; TCRdb keeps only in-frame clonotypes and omits some of them. This sample carries tens of thousands of clones, less than 85% of them seen once, and the ten largest clones take about 2%. The sample in question was blood, obtained at baseline. These receptors all stem from a person aged 25 to 79 with non-small cell lung cancer.

This chain uses TRBV10-1 with TRBJ1-6, with D possibly TRBD1 on 6 matching bases. CDR1 is WNHNN and CDR2 is SYGVQD in the germline V gene (reference sequence). The CDR3 is 14 amino acids. Deletions cut 2 bases from V and 10 bases from J, with 12 bases between. The CDR3 nucleotides read TGCGCCAGCAGTGAGACTACAGGGATGTCACCCCTCCACTTT. It codes for CASSETTGMSPLHF.

The V and J genes are TRBV12-5 and TRBJ1-6; D perhaps matches TRBD1 (5 bases). The CDR3 has 15 amino acids. The germline V gene encodes CDR1 LGHNT and CDR2 FRNRAP. V gave up 1 base and J gave up 9 bases, with 13 bases separating them. The CDR3 DNA is TGTGCTAGTGGTTTGGAGTCAGGGAGGCGTTCACCCCTCCACTTT. Its translation: CASGLESGRRSPLHF.

The chain recombines TRBV4-3 with TRBJ2-7; TRBD1 matches 10 bases. Per the germline V gene, CDR1 is LGHNA and CDR2 is YSLEER. The junction had 3 bases not matched to a gene; V was cut back by 5 bases and J by 2 bases. The CDR3 has 14 residues. The CDR3 loop reads CASSDGTGAYEQYF. CDR3 nucleotide sequence: TGCGCCAGCAGCGACGGGACAGGGGCCTACGAGCAGTACTTC.

This clone was seen once. The chain links TRBV28 to TRBJ1-1; 10 bases map to TRBD1. After removal of 3 bases from V and 5 bases from J, the junction contained 12 bases not matched to a gene. This CDR3 has 17 amino acids. Germline V gene sequence: CDR1 MDHEN, CDR2 SYDVKM. The CDR3 sequence: CASSFSGDRGRGTEAFF. CDR3 DNA: TGTGCCAGCAGTTTCTCGGGAGACAGGGGGCGGGGGACTGAAGCTTTCTTT.

The gene calls are TRBV27 and TRBJ2-7, with TRBD1 matching 10 bases. The CDR3 sequence is 16 residues long. The V gene end was trimmed by 6 bases and the J gene end by 2 bases; junction bases not matched to a gene: 10. The germline V gene encodes CDR1 MNHEY and CDR2 SMNVEV (reference sequence). The CDR3 nucleotides read TGTGCCAGCAGGAGGACAGGGGGATCGACTCCCTACGAGCAGTACTTC. Its protein is CASRRTGGSTPYEQYF.

The genes are TRBV5-1 and TRBJ2-7, with D perhaps matching TRBD2 (5 bases). CDR3 length equals 15 residues. Trimming left V 0 bases short and J 1 base short, with 11 bases between. Germline CDR1 reads SGHRS; CDR2 reads YFSETQ. The CDR3 region is CASSLGSGTSYEQYF. The DNA of the CDR3 is TGCGCCAGCAGCTTGGGGTCGGGAACGTCCTACGAGCAGTACTTC. The entire variable domain, with the rest obtained from reference TRBV5-1 and TRBJ2-7, is as follows: KAGVTQTPRYLIKTRGQQVTLSCSPISGHRSVSWYQQTPGQGLQFLFEYFSETQRNKGNFPGRFSGRQFSNSRSEMNVSTLELGDSALYLCASSLGSGTSYEQYFGPGTRLTVT.

The chain employs TRBV18 and TRBJ2-5, with D possibly being TRBD2 (6 bases). The CDR3 has 16 residues. Germline lookup yields CDR1 KGHSH and CDR2 LQKENI. Between the trimmed V and J ends, which lost 6 bases and 1 base, there was a span of 18 bases. The CDR3 spells CASSRAGTLAQETQYF. The DNA for the CDR3 is TGTGCCAGCTCCAGGGCGGGGACGCTAGCCCAAGAGACCCAGTACTTC. The whole variable domain, remainder taken from reference TRBV18 and TRBJ2-5, is NAGVMQNPRHLVRRRGQEARLRCSPMKGHSHVYWYRQLPEEGLKFMVYLQKENIIDESGMPKERFSAEFPKEGPSILRIQQVVRGDSAAYFCASSRAGTLAQETQYFGPGTRLLVL.

The chain combines TRBV4-1 with TRBJ1-5; D remains ambiguous. This CDR3 contains 15 residues. V lost 7 bases and J 3 bases, leaving 16 bases between the germline ends. Germline V gene lookup returns CDR1 MGHRA and CDR2 YSYEKL. The CDR3 is CASKATTDSNQPQHF. The DNA for the CDR3 is TGCGCCAGCAAGGCCACCACAGACTCCAATCAGCCCCAGCATTTT.

The CDR3 nucleotides read TGTGCCAGCAGCTTAGCCGGGCGGGGGGCGCTTAATGGCTACACCTTC. As protein: CASSLAGRGALNGYTF. This chain uses TRBV11-2 with TRBJ1-2, with a possible D match to TRBD1 (6 bases). CDR1 is SGHAT, CDR2 FQNNGV, per germline. V was cut by 1 base and J by 6 bases, with 18 bases left in between. CDR3 length equals 16 residues.

The chain is built from TRBV29-1 and TRBJ1-5; D remains ambiguous. V gave up 5 bases and J gave up 4 bases, with 9 bases separating them. The CDR3 covers 12 residues. Germline CDR1 SQVTM, CDR2 ANQGSEA. CDR3 sequence (DNA): TGCAGCGTTACCGACGGTAATCAGCCCCAGCATTTT. Residues: CSVTDGNQPQHF.